Detailed here is one T cell receptor (beta chain). Its antigen remains unknown. This sample is part of a study of cytomegalovirus exposure and HLA in healthy donors. General study results and limits: Rare TCR sequences predominated, though certain public TCRs were found in many donors.

Trimming pared 0 bases from V and 10 bases from J, leaving 13 bases between. The CDR3 is 13 amino acids. CDR1 and CDR2 (germline): SGDLS, YYNGEE. This table comes from immunoSEQ multiplex PCR, and its TCRdb copy is limited to in-frame clones, with some not included. Among tens of thousands of clones listed, approximately 95% were seen once. This chain uses TRBV9 with TRBJ1-2, with no clear D. Sequencing was performed on PBMCs. The TCR originated in a woman aged 18 to 35 in good health and CMV-seropositive. The CDR3 coding sequence is TGTGCCAGCAGCGTAGGGACTGGTTCAGACTACACCTTC. Its translation: CASSVGTGSDYTF. The full variable domain, in which reference TRBV9 and TRBJ1-2 provide the parts outside the CDR3, is DSGVTQTPKHLITATGQRVTLRCSPRSGDLSVYWYQQSLDQGLQFLIQYYNGEERAKGNILERFSAQQFPDLHSELNLSSLELGDSALYFCASSVGTGSDYTFGSGTRLTVV.